These T cell receptor beta chains were read from a single sample in a study of early T cells in non-severe SARS-CoV-2 infection. TCRdb re-called the 5' RACE reads with MiXCR, one entry per CDR3 protein. The sample lists 85,000 to 100,000 distinct CDR3 sequences, 16% occurring once. Sequencing was carried out using whole blood. The receptors here all came from an adult who was a healthcare worker with PCR-confirmed SARS-CoV-2 infection or an uninfected control (not recorded which). The CDR3 runs from the conserved cysteine through the conserved F or W. The D gene is left open where the match is weak. Clone size, where shown, is once, few, many, or a class for clones that have expanded.

d_call: NA; v_call: TRBV5-1; clone_size: NA; j_call: TRBJ2-1; cdr3_aa: CASSSQSRDNEQFF; cdr3_nt: TGCGCCAGCAGCTCTCAAAGTCGGGACAATGAGCAGTTCTTC
d_call: NA; v_call: TRBV20-1; clone_size: NA; j_call: TRBJ1-6; cdr3_aa: CSARVQENSPLHF; cdr3_nt: TGCAGTGCTAGAGTCCAGGAGAATTCACCCCTCCACTTT
d_call: NA; v_call: TRBV18; clone_size: NA; j_call: TRBJ1-1; cdr3_aa: CASSPGTSMNTEAFF; cdr3_nt: TGTGCCAGCTCACCCGGGACTTCCATGAACACTGAAGCTTTCTTT
d_call: NA; v_call: TRBV14; clone_size: many; j_call: TRBJ1-1; cdr3_aa: CASSQVQGGTEAFF; cdr3_nt: TGTGCCAGCAGCCAAGTACAGGGAGGCACTGAAGCTTTCTTT
d_call: NA; v_call: TRBV27; clone_size: NA; j_call: TRBJ1-2; cdr3_aa: CASSHRANYGYTF; cdr3_nt: TGTGCCAGCAGCCACAGGGCTAACTATGGCTACACCTTC
d_call: NA; v_call: TRBV9; clone_size: NA; j_call: TRBJ1-1; cdr3_aa: CASSGPENTEAFF; cdr3_nt: TGTGCCAGCAGCGGCCCAGAGAACACTGAAGCTTTCTTT
d_call: NA; v_call: TRBV5-6; clone_size: NA; j_call: TRBJ2-2; cdr3_aa: CASSLYPTGELFF; cdr3_nt: TGTGCCAGCAGCTTGTACCCCACCGGGGAGCTGTTTTTT
d_call: NA; v_call: TRBV12-3/TRBV12-4; clone_size: NA; j_call: TRBJ2-2; cdr3_aa: CASSPLQGTGELFF; cdr3_nt: TGTGCCAGCAGTCCTCTCCAAGGCACCGGGGAGCTGTTTTTT
d_call: TRBD1; v_call: TRBV6-2/TRBV6-3; clone_size: NA; j_call: TRBJ1-5; cdr3_aa: CASSLDREDNQPQHF; cdr3_nt: TGTGCCAGCAGCTTGGACAGGGAGGACAATCAGCCCCAGCATTTT
d_call: NA; v_call: TRBV7-9; clone_size: many; j_call: TRBJ1-5; cdr3_aa: CASSLAGLNQPQHF; cdr3_nt: TGTGCCAGCAGCTTAGCGGGGCTCAATCAGCCCCAGCATTTT
d_call: TRBD1; v_call: TRBV7-9; clone_size: NA; j_call: TRBJ1-2; cdr3_aa: CASSGDRGYYGYTF; cdr3_nt: TGTGCCAGCTCCGGGGACAGGGGGTACTATGGCTACACCTTC
d_call: NA; v_call: TRBV28; clone_size: few; j_call: TRBJ2-1; cdr3_aa: CASRRSGQFYNEQFF; cdr3_nt: TGTGCCAGCAGACGATCCGGACAATTCTACAATGAGCAGTTCTTC
d_call: NA; v_call: TRBV28; clone_size: NA; j_call: TRBJ1-3; cdr3_aa: CASSFASSGNTIYF; cdr3_nt: TGTGCCAGCAGTTTCGCCAGCTCTGGAAACACCATATATTTT
d_call: NA; v_call: TRBV20-1; clone_size: few; j_call: TRBJ1-1; cdr3_aa: CRASAGTEAFF; cdr3_nt: TGCAGGGCGTCCGCGGGCACTGAAGCTTTCTTT
d_call: TRBD2; v_call: TRBV28; clone_size: few; j_call: TRBJ2-1; cdr3_aa: CASSSVAGAYNEQFF; cdr3_nt: TGTGCCAGCAGTTCTGTGGCGGGGGCCTACAATGAGCAGTTCTTC
d_call: TRBD2; v_call: TRBV20-1; clone_size: NA; j_call: TRBJ2-7; cdr3_aa: CSALDRTSGTYEQYF; cdr3_nt: TGCAGTGCCCTGGATCGGACTAGCGGAACCTACGAGCAGTACTTC